This TCR beta chain was recorded in a study of cytomegalovirus exposure and HLA in healthy donors. Study background: The same platform used for the approximately 670 first-cohort repertoires was also used for the roughly 120 validation repertoires, as a later analysis reported.

Worth noting for this clone: Antigen specificity is unknown.

Generated by immunoSEQ multiplex PCR, the TCRdb table keeps only in-frame clones and is missing some. The sample carries some 98,000 clones, more than 85% recorded once. This CDR3 has 14 residues. Per germline, CDR1 SGHRS and CDR2 YFSETQ. V lost 0 bases, J lost 1 base, and 6 bases lay in between. Study-wide points: Investigators reported approximately 170 TCR beta chains as tied to cytomegalovirus. In a later analysis, first-cohort TCR clusters were found to tend to co-occur in the 95 to 150 validation repertoires.

The chain combines TRBV5-1 with TRBJ2-3; perhaps TRBD1 as D (5 bases). The source is a man aged 18 to 29 in good health and CMV-seropositive. The specimen sequenced was PBMCs. This CDR3 reads CASSLAQGTDTQYF. The DNA of the CDR3 is TGCGCCAGCAGCTTGGCACAGGGCACAGATACGCAGTATTTT.